This is a list of T cell receptor beta chains from one sample in a study of T cell responses to AZD1222 COVID-19 vaccine. Generated by immunoSEQ multiplex PCR, the TCRdb table keeps only in-frame clones and is missing some. The sample contains around 84,000 clones, about 90% of which appear only once. The sequencing here drew on peripheral blood, taken on day 0 of AZD1222 vaccination. The receptors stem from an adult in good health. Both conserved end residues are part of each CDR3. The D gene is left open where the match is weak. Where a row states a size, it is once, few, many or the class of an expanded clone; other rows omit it.

clone_size j_call cdr3_length d_call v_call cdr3_nt cdr3_aa
NA TRBJ2-1 18 TRBD2 TRBV5-1 TGCGCCAGCAGCCCGGGAGCGACTAGCGGGCAACTTGGGGATGAGCAGTTCTTC CASSPGATSGQLGDEQFF
NA TRBJ1-1 13 NA TRBV18 TGTGCCAGCTCACCAGGGTTGGACACTGAAGCTTTCTTT CASSPGLDTEAFF
NA TRBJ1-4 16 NA TRBV9 TGTGCCAGCAGCGTAGCTGAAGGGGCAACTAATGAAAAACTGTTTTTT CASSVAEGATNEKLFF
NA TRBJ2-5 16 TRBD2 TRBV7-2 TGTGCCAGCAGCTACCCGGGACTAGCGGGACTCGAGACCCAGTACTTC CASSYPGLAGLETQYF
few TRBJ1-3 15 NA TRBV6-1 TGTGCCAGCAGTGAGGAAAATTACTCTGGAAACACCATATATTTT CASSEENYSGNTIYF
NA TRBJ1-2 15 TRBD1 TRBV7-2 TGTGCCAGCAGCTCGGACAGGGTGAGGGGCGTAGGCTACACCTTC CASSSDRVRGVGYTF
once TRBJ2-1 17 NA TRBV19 TGTGCCAGTAGTATTCTGCCACCAGAGATATCCTACAATGAGCAGTTCTTC CASSILPPEISYNEQFF
NA TRBJ1-3 14 NA TRBV11-2 TGTGCCAGCAGCTTAGAGGATGGGGGAAACACCATATATTTT CASSLEDGGNTIYF
NA TRBJ1-1 15 NA TRBV27 TGTGCCAGCAGTTCACCTACAGCCGTGAACACTGAAGCTTTCTTT CASSSPTAVNTEAFF
NA TRBJ1-1 12 NA TRBV6-2/TRBV6-3 TGTGCCAGCAGCGAAATGAACACTGAAGCTTTCTTT CASSEMNTEAFF
NA TRBJ1-3 16 TRBD1 TRBV7-9 TGTGCCAGCAGCTGGGGACAGGGGGCGACGGTAAACACCATATATTTT CASSWGQGATVNTIYF
NA TRBJ1-1 14 NA TRBV6-6 TGTGCCAGCAGCTACGAGGTTAGAGAAACTGAAGCTTTCTTT CASSYEVRETEAFF